A selection of T cell receptor beta chains follows, all from one sample in a study of T cell responses to AZD1222 COVID-19 vaccine. Measured with immunoSEQ multiplex PCR; TCRdb has only the in-frame clones, and not every one. The table shows around 120,000 clones, with around 96% occurring only once. The source material was peripheral blood, sampled on day 0 of AZD1222 vaccination. The receptor set was obtained from an adult in good health. Each CDR3 is given with its conserved first and last residue. Fields, in order: J gene, D gene, clone size, V gene, CDR3 protein, CDR3 DNA. A D gene is named only where the DNA matches it firmly. Some rows have no size entry. The others give once, few or many, or a class for an expanded clone.

j_gene: TRBJ1-1
d_gene: NA
abundance: NA
v_gene: TRBV5-1
CDR3aa: CASSFGATEAFF
CDR3nt: TGCGCCAGCAGCTTCGGGGCCACTGAAGCTTTCTTT

j_gene: TRBJ1-5
d_gene: NA
abundance: NA
v_gene: TRBV3-1/TRBV3-2
CDR3aa: CASKGVGGNQPQHF
CDR3nt: TGTGCCAGCAAAGGGGTGGGGGGCAATCAGCCCCAGCATTTT

j_gene: TRBJ1-6
d_gene: TRBD1
abundance: once
v_gene: TRBV30
CDR3aa: CAWAAGGQVHF
CDR3nt: TGTGCCTGGGCCGCCGGAGGACAGGTCCACTTT

j_gene: TRBJ2-1
d_gene: NA
abundance: once
v_gene: TRBV7-3
CDR3aa: CASSLSGTSYNEQFF
CDR3nt: TGTGCCAGCAGCTTATCGGGGACGTCCTACAATGAGCAGTTCTTC

j_gene: TRBJ1-4
d_gene: TRBD1
abundance: NA
v_gene: TRBV7-7
CDR3aa: CASSPNRGTNEKLFF
CDR3nt: TGTGCCAGCAGCCCGAACAGGGGAACTAATGAAAAACTGTTTTTT

j_gene: TRBJ1-4
d_gene: NA
abundance: NA
v_gene: TRBV3-1/TRBV3-2
CDR3aa: CASSQGTREEKLFF
CDR3nt: TGTGCCAGCAGCCAAGGGACACGGGAGGAAAAACTGTTTTTT

j_gene: TRBJ1-3
d_gene: NA
abundance: NA
v_gene: TRBV4-2
CDR3aa: CASSRQVSSGNTIYF
CDR3nt: TGTGCCAGCAGTAGACAGGTTTCCTCTGGAAACACCATATATTTT

j_gene: TRBJ2-3
d_gene: NA
abundance: NA
v_gene: TRBV11-3
CDR3aa: CASSLGLGADTQYF
CDR3nt: TGTGCCAGCAGCTTAGGCCTTGGGGCAGATACGCAGTATTTT

j_gene: TRBJ1-4
d_gene: NA
abundance: once
v_gene: TRBV4-3
CDR3aa: CASSQGQVKEKLFF
CDR3nt: TGCGCCAGCAGCCAAGGGCAGGTAAAAGAAAAACTGTTTTTT

j_gene: TRBJ1-1
d_gene: TRBD1
abundance: NA
v_gene: TRBV29-1
CDR3aa: CSTGQGYEAFF
CDR3nt: TGCAGCACAGGACAGGGCTATGAAGCTTTCTTT

j_gene: TRBJ1-2
d_gene: NA
abundance: NA
v_gene: TRBV6-5
CDR3aa: CASSYSRFESYTF
CDR3nt: TGTGCCAGCAGTTACTCACGGTTTGAATCCTACACCTTC

j_gene: TRBJ1-2
d_gene: TRBD1
abundance: NA
v_gene: TRBV5-1
CDR3aa: CASSLRGEDYGYTF
CDR3nt: TGCGCCAGCAGCCTCAGGGGGGAGGACTATGGCTACACCTTC

j_gene: TRBJ1-6
d_gene: NA
abundance: NA
v_gene: TRBV27
CDR3aa: CASSFLPGSENSPLHF
CDR3nt: TGTGCCAGCAGTTTCCTACCGGGATCGGAAAATTCACCCCTCCACTTT

j_gene: TRBJ1-1
d_gene: NA
abundance: NA
v_gene: TRBV18
CDR3aa: CASSLNTNTEAFF
CDR3nt: TGTGCCAGCTCACTTAATACCAACACTGAAGCTTTCTTT

j_gene: TRBJ2-7
d_gene: TRBD1
abundance: NA
v_gene: TRBV18
CDR3aa: CASSAVARQGSYEQYF
CDR3nt: TGTGCCAGCTCAGCAGTTGCGAGACAGGGCTCCTACGAGCAGTACTTC

j_gene: TRBJ1-2
d_gene: NA
abundance: once
v_gene: TRBV6-5
CDR3aa: CASSLDRLYGYTF
CDR3nt: TGTGCCAGCAGCCTTGACAGGCTCTATGGCTACACCTTC

j_gene: TRBJ1-4
d_gene: NA
abundance: NA
v_gene: TRBV5-5
CDR3aa: CASSFRVTNEKLFF
CDR3nt: TGTGCCAGCAGCTTCAGGGTAACTAATGAAAAACTGTTTTTT

j_gene: TRBJ2-7
d_gene: NA
abundance: NA
v_gene: TRBV11-3
CDR3aa: CASSLLYEQYF
CDR3nt: TGTGCCAGCAGCTTATTGTACGAGCAGTACTTC

j_gene: TRBJ1-5
d_gene: TRBD1
abundance: NA
v_gene: TRBV5-6
CDR3aa: CASSLGTGWHDNQPQHF
CDR3nt: TGTGCCAGCAGCTTGGGGACAGGGTGGCATGACAATCAGCCCCAGCATTTT

j_gene: TRBJ1-2
d_gene: NA
abundance: NA
v_gene: TRBV2
CDR3aa: CASSGQGLLGYTF
CDR3nt: TGTGCCAGCAGTGGGCAGGGGTTGTTGGGCTACACCTTC

j_gene: TRBJ1-5
d_gene: TRBD1
abundance: NA
v_gene: TRBV4-1
CDR3aa: CASSQLTGRNQPQHF
CDR3nt: TGCGCCAGCAGCCAATTGACAGGGCGCAATCAGCCCCAGCATTTT

j_gene: TRBJ2-3
d_gene: NA
abundance: NA
v_gene: TRBV27
CDR3aa: CASSQVVTDTQYF
CDR3nt: TGTGCCAGCAGTCAAGTGGTCACAGATACGCAGTATTTT

j_gene: TRBJ1-6
d_gene: NA
abundance: once
v_gene: TRBV19
CDR3aa: CASSISPGNTSPLHF
CDR3nt: TGTGCCAGTAGTATCTCTCCGGGGAACACCTCACCCCTCCACTTT

j_gene: TRBJ2-3
d_gene: NA
abundance: NA
v_gene: TRBV2
CDR3aa: CASSRGGGAYDTQYF
CDR3nt: TGTGCCAGCAGCCGGGGCGGGGGCGCATATGATACGCAGTATTTT

j_gene: TRBJ1-5
d_gene: TRBD1
abundance: NA
v_gene: TRBV7-2
CDR3aa: CASSPQGNSNQPQHF
CDR3nt: TGTGCCAGCAGCCCACAGGGGAATAGCAATCAGCCCCAGCATTTT

j_gene: TRBJ2-3
d_gene: NA
abundance: NA
v_gene: TRBV11-1
CDR3aa: CASSLGPGTDTQYF
CDR3nt: TGTGCCAGCAGCTTAGGGCCGGGCACAGATACGCAGTATTTT

j_gene: TRBJ2-3
d_gene: NA
abundance: NA
v_gene: TRBV11-2
CDR3aa: CASSLELGIADTQYF
CDR3nt: TGTGCCAGCAGCTTAGAGTTGGGAATAGCAGATACGCAGTATTTT

j_gene: TRBJ2-2
d_gene: NA
abundance: NA
v_gene: TRBV7-2
CDR3aa: CASSLALRSGELFF
CDR3nt: TGTGCCAGCAGCTTAGCGCTCCGTTCCGGGGAGCTGTTTTTT

j_gene: TRBJ2-1
d_gene: NA
abundance: NA
v_gene: TRBV3-1/TRBV3-2
CDR3aa: CASSHLNSNEQFF
CDR3nt: TGTGCCAGCAGCCATTTAAACAGCAATGAGCAGTTCTTC

j_gene: TRBJ1-3
d_gene: NA
abundance: NA
v_gene: TRBV6-5
CDR3aa: CASSYDSRDTIYF
CDR3nt: TGTGCCAGCAGTTACGACAGCCGGGACACCATATATTTT

j_gene: TRBJ1-6
d_gene: TRBD1
abundance: NA
v_gene: TRBV19
CDR3aa: CASRDREFSPLHF
CDR3nt: TGTGCCAGCCGGGACAGGGAGTTTTCACCCCTCCACTTT